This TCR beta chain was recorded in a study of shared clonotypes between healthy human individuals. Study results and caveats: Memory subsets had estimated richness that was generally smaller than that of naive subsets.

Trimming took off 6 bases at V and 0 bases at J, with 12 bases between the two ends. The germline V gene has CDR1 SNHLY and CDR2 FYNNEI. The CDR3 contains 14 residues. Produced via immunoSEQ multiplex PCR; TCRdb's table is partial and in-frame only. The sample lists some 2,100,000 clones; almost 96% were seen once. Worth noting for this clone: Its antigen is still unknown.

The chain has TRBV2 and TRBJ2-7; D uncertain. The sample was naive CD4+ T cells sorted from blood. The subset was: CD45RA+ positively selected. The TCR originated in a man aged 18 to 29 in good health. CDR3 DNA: TGTGCCAGCAGGGTCTCTTCTCCCTCCTACGAGCAGTACTTC. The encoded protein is CASRVSSPSYEQYF.